This T cell receptor (beta chain) was sequenced during a study of response to subunit inactivated influenza vaccine. CDR3 length: 14 amino acids. Per germline, CDR1 SGHKS and CDR2 YYEKEE (reference sequence). After removal of 4 bases from V and 3 bases from J, the junction contained 5 bases not matched to a gene. There are many counts of this clonotype. TCRdb redid the calling of the RT-PCR reads with MiXCR, one entry per CDR3 protein. The table has roughly 780,000 distinct CDR3 sequences, approximately 17% seen once; the top ten hold about a tenth. V usage is TRBV5-5 and J usage is TRBJ2-7; 9 positions agree with TRBD2. The sequencing here drew on PBMCs from blood, taken about 5 days after vaccination. This receptor was obtained from a man aged 50 or older who received an inactivated influenza vaccine. Here the CDR3 reads CASSRTSENYEQYF. The CDR3 DNA sequence: TGTGCCAGCAGCCGGACTAGCGAAAACTACGAGCAGTACTTC.